Given below is one TCR beta chain in context. The sample originates from a study of shared clonotypes between healthy human individuals. The overall study: CD4 naive cells filled three plates per donor, CD4 memory three, CD8 naive two and CD8 memory one.

Repertoires were generated with immunoSEQ multiplex PCR, while TCRdb's copy carries only in-frame clones and drops some. The top ten clones hold around 1.2% of a sample with some 2 million clones, about 94% of them seen once. The germline gives CDR1 LGHNT, CDR2 FRNRAP. Unmatched junction bases numbered 6, after V lost 2 bases and J lost 0 bases. The length of the CDR3 is 16 residues. Cells designated naive CD8 were CD45RO-negative and were positively selected for CCR7, with terminally differentiated effector memory CD45RA+ cells excluded. This clonotype was obtained from a man aged 18 to 30 in good health. Sequencing used naive CD8+ T cells sorted from blood. This chain joins TRBV12-5 and TRBJ2-5, with 7 positions matching TRBD2. CDR3 sequence reads: CASGLPLGGYQETQYF. For the CDR3, the DNA is TGTGCTAGTGGTTTGCCCCTCGGGGGGTACCAAGAGACCCAGTACTTC. The full variable domain, its missing parts supplied by reference TRBV12-5 and TRBJ2-5, is DARVTQTPRHKVTEMGQEVTMRCQPILGHNTVFWYRQTMMQGLELLAYFRNRAPLDDSGMPKDRFSAEMPDATLATLKIQPSEPRDSAVYFCASGLPLGGYQETQYFGPGTRLLVL.